The clone carrying this T cell receptor (beta chain) was recorded a few times. No antigen is known for it. The source of the sample is a study of cytomegalovirus exposure and HLA in healthy donors. PCR employed 60 Vbeta and 13 Jbeta primers. Using immunoSEQ multiplex PCR, the repertoire was profiled, and TCRdb retains in-frame clones only, with some absent. The sample records around 80,000 clones, more than 50% being singletons. This cohort consisted of healthy bone marrow donors. Unrecorded immune exposures were likely, despite nominal health at sampling. Study observations and caveats: Association with HLA alleles at 0.05 false discovery rate was found for roughly 17,000 TCR beta sequences in a later analysis. Cytomegalovirus-associated TCR beta chains were listed, numbering some 180.

Germline CDR1 and CDR2: SGHVS and FQNEAQ. V dropped 1 base and J dropped 3; count of bases not matched to a gene: 12. This CDR3 has 18 residues. The chain has TRBV7-8 and TRBJ2-7; 10 bases are a match to TRBD2. Input material: PBMCs. The clonotype was recovered from a male donor in good health and CMV-seropositive. The CDR3 DNA reads as TGTGCCAGCAGCTTAGTAGGGTCTAGCGGGAGCGGGATCTACGAGCAGTACTTC. The encoded protein is CASSLVGSSGSGIYEQYF.